Following are 5 T cell receptor beta chains from one sample sequenced in a study of spatial heterogeneity in lung cancer. TCRdb fed the 5' RACE reads into MiXCR, producing one record per CDR3 protein. The table includes about 10,000 distinct CDR3 sequences, roughly 4.3% detected once. Documented time point: sample taken at primary tumor resection. The authors sequenced whole RNA from tumor, nontumor lung or frozen PBMC without sorting. The sequencing used normal lung tissue next to the tumor, collected at surgery. These receptors were collected from a male donor with early-stage non-small cell lung cancer.

This clonotype was seen repeatedly, ten times or more. This rearrangement joins TRBV7-3 to TRBJ1-5, with 8 bases lining up with TRBD1. Losses at the gene ends were 2 bases for V and 0 bases for J; bases not matched to a gene: 3. The CDR3 extends over 16 amino acids. The germline CDR1 and CDR2 sequences are SGHTA and FQGTGA. The CDR3, as DNA: TGTGCCAGCAGCTTATGGGACAGGCCTAGCAATCAGCCCCAGCATTTT. Protein product: CASSLWDRPSNQPQHF.

Ten or more counts support this clonotype. The rearrangement joins TRBV6-5 to TRBJ2-1, with D possibly being TRBD2 (6 bases). Germline V gives CDR1 MNHEY, CDR2 SVGAGI. V lost 6 bases to trimming and J lost 3 bases, with 18 bases between them. The CDR3 has 16 residues. CDR3: CASSPGLLAGYNEQFF. CDR3 sequence (DNA): TGTGCCAGCAGCCCCGGGTTACTAGCCGGCTACAATGAGCAGTTCTTC.

This clonotype was counted at least ten times. The V gene is TRBV29-1, the J gene TRBJ2-4; D not certain. CDR3 length: 11 amino acids. Trimming pared 8 bases from V and 5 bases from J, leaving 10 bases between. Germline-derived CDR1 and CDR2 are SQVTM and ANQGSEA. The CDR3 DNA reads as TGCAGCCTTATTTTCCAAAACATTCAGTACTTC. Protein sequence: CSLIFQNIQYF. Full variable domain (rest looked up from reference TRBV29-1 and TRBJ2-4): SAVISQKPSRDICQRGTSLTIQCQVDSQVTMMFWYRQQPGQSLTLIATANQGSEATYESGFVIDKFPISRPNLTFSTLTVSNMSPEDSSIYLCSLIFQNIQYFGAGTRLSVL.

The J gene is TRBJ1-6, the V gene TRBV5-6; D remains ambiguous. V lost 0 bases and J 10 bases, leaving 8 bases between the germline ends. CDR1 and CDR2 (germline): SGHDT, YYEEEE. This CDR3 region has 13 residues. The CDR3 DNA sequence: TGTGCCAGCAGCTTGGGTAGGAGCTCACCCCTCCACTTT. Translating it yields CASSLGRSSPLHF.

V gene TRBV12-3 or TRBV12-4 combines with J gene TRBJ1-6; perhaps TRBD1 as D (6 bases). The CDR3 sequence is 13 residues long. V gave up 5 bases and J gave up 9 bases, with 11 bases separating them. DNA for the CDR3: TGTGCCAGCAGTACCCACAGGGTTTCACCCCTCCACTTT. Amino acids: CASSTHRVSPLHF.